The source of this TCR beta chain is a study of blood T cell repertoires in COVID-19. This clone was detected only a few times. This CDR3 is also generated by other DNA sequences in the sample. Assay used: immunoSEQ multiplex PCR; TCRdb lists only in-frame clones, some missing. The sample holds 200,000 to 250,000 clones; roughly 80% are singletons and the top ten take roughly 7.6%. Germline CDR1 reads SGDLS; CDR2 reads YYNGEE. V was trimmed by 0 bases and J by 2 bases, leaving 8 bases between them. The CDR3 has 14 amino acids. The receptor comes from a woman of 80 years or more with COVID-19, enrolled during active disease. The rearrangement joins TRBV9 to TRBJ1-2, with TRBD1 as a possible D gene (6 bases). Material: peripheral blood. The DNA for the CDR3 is TGTGCCAGCAGCGTAGCTACAGGGAACTATGGCTACACCTTC. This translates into CASSVATGNYGYTF.